This T cell receptor beta chain derives from a study of T cell repertoires in cytomegalovirus infection. Study background: Recently described HLA-C-restricted plus well-studied HLA-B-restricted CMV epitopes were used. TCR beta signatures that were public indicated CMV infection and matching HLA type. Overall study results and limits: In two of eight donors, the top clonotype was HLA-C-restricted CMV-specific. Pooled public TCR beta family frequency picked out CMV carriers with the relevant HLA.

This clonotype was seen at least ten times. As yet, its antigen is unknown. TCRdb fed the reads into MiXCR, producing one record per CDR3 protein. The sample contains 100,000 to 120,000 distinct CDR3 sequences, 30% to 35% of which appear only once. The V gene's germline CDR1 is SGHTS and CDR2 YDEGEE. The CDR3 sequence is 15 residues long. V lost 2 bases and J 3 bases, leaving 11 bases between the germline ends. The input for sequencing was CD8+ T cells from cultured PBMCs, taken from culture after CMV antigen stimulation. This clonotype was sampled from a human donor in good health (CMV status not recorded). Some clones in this sample may be carry-over from other donors' samples. The chain joins TRBV5-8 to TRBJ2-2; D is undetermined. CDR3 sequence (DNA): TGTGCCAGCAGCTTTTGGGCAGCGTACACCGGGGAGCTGTTTTTT. Translated, it gives CASSFWAAYTGELFF.